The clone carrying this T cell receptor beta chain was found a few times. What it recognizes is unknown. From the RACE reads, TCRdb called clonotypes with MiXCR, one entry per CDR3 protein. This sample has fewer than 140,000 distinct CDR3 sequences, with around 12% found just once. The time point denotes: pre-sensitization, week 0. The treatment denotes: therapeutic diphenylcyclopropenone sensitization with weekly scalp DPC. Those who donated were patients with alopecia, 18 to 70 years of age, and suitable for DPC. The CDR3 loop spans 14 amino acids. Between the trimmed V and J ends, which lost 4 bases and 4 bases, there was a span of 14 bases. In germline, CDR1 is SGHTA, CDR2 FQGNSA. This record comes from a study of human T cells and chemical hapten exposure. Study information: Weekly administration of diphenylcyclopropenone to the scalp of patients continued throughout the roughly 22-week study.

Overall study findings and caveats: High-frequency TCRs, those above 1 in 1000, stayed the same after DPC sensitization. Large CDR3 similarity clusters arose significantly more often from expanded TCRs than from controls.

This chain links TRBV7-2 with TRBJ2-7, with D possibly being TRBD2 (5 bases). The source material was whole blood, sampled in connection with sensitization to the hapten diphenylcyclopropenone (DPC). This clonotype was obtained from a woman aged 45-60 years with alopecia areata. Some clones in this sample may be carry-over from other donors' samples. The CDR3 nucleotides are TGTGCCAGCAGCTCAAGGGCTAGCCTGTACGAGCAGTACTTC. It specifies CASSSRASLYEQYF.